A selection of T cell receptor beta chains follows, all from one sample in a study of blood T cells in healthy people across ages. A single record per CDR3 protein comes from TCRdb applying MiXCR to the 5' RACE reads. Among around 1,800,000 distinct CDR3 sequences listed, around 40% were seen once. The specimen sequenced was blood. These receptors were taken from a human donor in good health. The CDR3 runs from the conserved cysteine through the conserved F or W. The D gene is left open where the match is weak. Some rows have no size entry. The others give once, few or many, or a class for an expanded clone.

V	J	D	size	CDR3	DNA
TRBV29-1	TRBJ1-2	NA	NA	CSVAPLQASYGYTF	TGCAGCGTGGCCCCATTACAGGCTAGCTATGGCTACACCTTC
TRBV29-1	TRBJ1-2	NA	few	CSVVKEGRGYTF	TGCAGCGTTGTTAAAGAGGGTCGGGGCTACACCTTC
TRBV27	TRBJ2-5	TRBD2	NA	CASSPLPGEGQETQYF	TGTGCCAGCAGTCCCTTACCGGGGGAGGGCCAAGAGACCCAGTACTTC
TRBV6-5	TRBJ1-2	NA	NA	CASSYLLHRQGNYGYTF	TGTGCCAGCAGTTACTTACTCCATCGGCAGGGGAACTATGGCTACACCTTC
TRBV11-2	TRBJ2-3	NA	NA	CASSLNPGRTDTQYF	TGTGCCAGCAGCTTAAATCCAGGGCGAACAGATACGCAGTATTTT
TRBV20-1	TRBJ2-1	NA	NA	CSAAGSYNEQFF	TGCAGTGCTGCCGGGAGCTACAATGAGCAGTTCTTC
TRBV29-1	TRBJ1-5	NA	NA	CSVALMLDQPQHF	TGCAGCGTTGCACTTATGTTGGATCAGCCCCAGCATTTT
TRBV5-1	TRBJ2-1	NA	NA	CASNPQITIRDEQFF	TGCGCCAGCAATCCCCAGATAACGATACGGGATGAGCAGTTCTTC
TRBV11-1	TRBJ2-1	NA	few	CASSSAGFVSGGEEQFF	TGTGCCAGCAGCTCTGCCGGGTTTGTTTCGGGGGGCGAAGAGCAGTTCTTC
TRBV9	TRBJ2-3	NA	NA	CASSPPGSATDTQYF	TGTGCCAGCAGCCCCCCGGGGTCTGCGACCGATACGCAGTATTTT
TRBV7-2	TRBJ1-5	TRBD1	NA	CASSLEGANSNQPQHF	TGTGCCAGCAGCTTAGAGGGGGCGAATAGCAATCAGCCCCAGCATTTT
TRBV9	TRBJ1-2	TRBD1	NA	CASSLTRQGGGYTF	TGTGCCAGCAGCCTGACCCGACAGGGGGGTGGCTACACCTTC
TRBV10-3	TRBJ2-5	NA	NA	CATGDIRESGQYF	TGTGCCACTGGAGACATCAGGGAGAGTGGGCAGTACTTC
TRBV3-1	TRBJ1-1	TRBD1	NA	CASSHGQGTDTEAFF	TGTGCCAGCAGCCACGGACAGGGAACAGACACTGAAGCTTTCTTT
TRBV5-1	TRBJ2-1	NA	NA	CASSLGSSLDEQFF	TGCGCCAGCAGCTTGGGGTCCTCCCTCGATGAGCAGTTCTTC
TRBV29-1	TRBJ2-3	NA	NA	CSVEGNTQYF	TGCAGCGTTGAAGGGAATACGCAGTATTTT
TRBV10-3	TRBJ2-7	NA	NA	CDLSEALEYEQYF	TGTGACCTCAGTGAAGCGCTAGAATACGAGCAGTACTTC
TRBV29-1	TRBJ2-1	NA	NA	CSTRWAGETQFF	TGCAGCACCCGCTGGGCAGGAGAGACCCAGTTCTTC
TRBV5-1	TRBJ2-3	NA	few	CASRGLRSTDTQYF	TGCGCCAGCAGAGGGTTACGGAGCACAGATACGCAGTATTTT
TRBV4-3	TRBJ1-4	NA	few	CASSLRLRTIRGDEKLFF	TGCGCCAGCAGTTTACGGCTACGCACAATCCGAGGGGATGAAAAACTGTTTTTT
TRBV6-6	TRBJ1-6	NA	NA	CASSQRTGANSPLHF	TGTGCCAGCAGTCAGAGGACGGGAGCAAATTCACCCCTCCACTTT
TRBV15	TRBJ2-1	TRBD1	NA	CATSSGPRGLYNEQFF	TGTGCCACCAGCAGCGGCCCCAGGGGGCTCTACAATGAGCAGTTCTTC
TRBV7-3	TRBJ2-2	NA	NA	CASSSVGSDGELFF	TGTGCCAGCAGCTCCGTGGGGTCTGACGGGGAGCTGTTTTTT
TRBV29-1	TRBJ2-1	NA	NA	CSVPLGADYNEQFF	TGCAGCGTTCCACTAGGGGCCGACTACAATGAGCAGTTCTTC
TRBV20-1	TRBJ2-1	NA	NA	CTPRDNEQFF	TGCACCCCCAGGGACAATGAGCAGTTCTTC
TRBV29-1	TRBJ1-2	NA	few	CSVVSRYSDGYTF	TGCAGCGTTGTGTCCAGATACTCCGATGGCTACACCTTC
TRBV6-6	TRBJ1-2	NA	few	CASSYGPRRYGYTF	TGTGCCAGCAGTTACGGACCCAGGAGGTATGGCTACACCTTC
TRBV12-3/TRBV12-4	TRBJ1-4	NA	few	CASSQNSLEATNEKLFF	TGTGCCAGCAGTCAGAACTCCTTGGAGGCAACTAATGAAAAACTGTTTTTT
TRBV5-5	TRBJ2-1	TRBD2	NA	CASSLEGGGALREQFF	TGTGCCAGCAGCTTGGAAGGCGGGGGGGCTCTGCGGGAGCAGTTCTTC
TRBV20-1	TRBJ1-2	NA	few	CSARDLLLGHVGYTF	TGCAGTGCTAGAGATCTGCTATTGGGGCATGTTGGCTACACCTTC
TRBV6-2/TRBV6-3	TRBJ2-7	NA	many	CASSPGGVYEQYF	TGTGCCAGCAGCCCTGGCGGTGTATACGAGCAGTACTTC
TRBV6-5	TRBJ2-1	NA	few	CASSYETEQFF	TGTGCCAGCAGTTACGAGACTGAGCAGTTCTTC
TRBV4-3	TRBJ2-3	NA	NA	CASSGVEGVGNMGLAQYF	TGCGCCAGCAGTGGGGTCGAAGGTGTCGGGAACATGGGGTTGGCGCAGTATTTT
TRBV20-1	TRBJ2-1	TRBD1	few	CSARRPGQKYNEQFF	TGCAGTGCTCGGCGACCGGGACAGAAATACAATGAGCAGTTCTTC
TRBV12-3/TRBV12-4	TRBJ1-2	NA	few	CASTDGATEGYTF	TGTGCCAGCACCGACGGGGCCACGGAGGGCTACACCTTC
TRBV7-2	TRBJ2-3	NA	few	CASSSAGMGDTQYF	TGTGCCAGCAGCTCGGCGGGGATGGGGGATACGCAGTATTTT
TRBV6-5	TRBJ2-3	TRBD2	NA	CASSYSLAGEVGTDTQYF	TGTGCCAGCAGTTACTCGCTAGCGGGGGAGGTTGGCACAGATACGCAGTATTTT
TRBV27	TRBJ1-2	NA	many	CASSLSHRGGYTF	TGTGCCAGCAGTTTATCGCATCGGGGTGGCTACACCTTC
TRBV4-3	TRBJ1-2	NA	few	CASSQPGRTVNGYTF	TGCGCCAGCAGCCAACCGGGCAGGACAGTCAATGGCTACACCTTC
TRBV9	TRBJ1-2	NA	NA	CASSVGIKVNYGYTF	TGTGCCAGCAGCGTGGGTATTAAGGTTAACTATGGCTACACCTTC
TRBV11-2	TRBJ1-2	NA	NA	CASSLDAQGTCYGYTF	TGTGCCAGCAGCTTAGACGCGCAGGGAACTTGCTATGGCTACACCTTC
TRBV10-3	TRBJ1-2	NA	NA	CAISETAANGYTF	TGTGCCATCAGCGAGACGGCAGCGAATGGCTACACCTTC
TRBV7-9	TRBJ2-2	TRBD2	few	CASSLGIAGVNTGELFF	TGTGCCAGCAGCTTAGGAATAGCGGGGGTGAACACCGGGGAGCTGTTTTTT
TRBV28	TRBJ2-4	TRBD1	NA	CASSFRDRTMEQYF	TGTGCCAGCAGTTTCAGGGACAGGACGATGGAGCAGTACTTC
TRBV20-1	TRBJ1-1	NA	few	CSAPEQGPVEAFF	TGCAGTGCCCCAGAGCAGGGACCCGTTGAAGCTTTCTTT
TRBV29-1	TRBJ1-1	NA	once	CSVRTAWDTEAFF	TGCAGCGTGCGGACGGCTTGGGACACTGAAGCTTTCTTT
TRBV20-1	TRBJ2-6	NA	NA	CSASTGRRLEGANVLTF	TGCAGTGCAAGTACGGGCAGGCGCTTGGAGGGGGCCAACGTCCTGACTTTC
TRBV11-2	TRBJ2-7	NA	NA	CASSPTGRTPPYF	TGTGCCAGCAGCCCTACGGGACGCACCCCTCCGTACTTC
TRBV12-3/TRBV12-4	TRBJ2-1	TRBD2	NA	CASSLGLALQGEQVF	TGTGCCAGCAGTTTAGGACTAGCCCTACAAGGTGAGCAGGTCTTC
TRBV2	TRBJ2-3	TRBD2	NA	CASRTTFLAGTDTQYF	TGTGCCAGCAGGACCACGTTCCTAGCGGGCACAGATACGCAGTATTTT
TRBV20-1	TRBJ1-2	TRBD1	NA	CSVRDLRDSANYGYTF	TGCAGTGTTAGAGATCTGAGGGACAGCGCTAACTATGGCTACACCTTC
TRBV25-1	TRBJ2-2	NA	NA	CASKHPYGSAGELFF	TGTGCCAGCAAGCATCCCTACGGATCGGCCGGGGAGCTGTTTTTT
TRBV6-2/TRBV6-3	TRBJ2-2	NA	NA	CASREQGANTGELFF	TGTGCCAGCAGAGAACAGGGCGCGAACACCGGGGAGCTGTTTTTT